The clone carrying this T cell receptor beta chain was detected once. Its target is not known. This entry is derived from a study of cytomegalovirus exposure and HLA in healthy donors. Study results and limitations: Per a prior analysis, the majority of TCR beta V segments were productive roughly 87% or roughly 30% of the time. Donor immune exposure was known only as CMV serostatus. TCR beta sequences numbering 15,000 to 20,000 were associated with HLA alleles at 0.05 false discovery rate in a later analysis.

The CDR3 spans 12 residues. Trimming cost V 0 bases and J 7 bases, with 5 bases left between them. Germline assignment: CDR1 SGHKS and CDR2 YYEKEE (reference sequence). In the PCR, 60 Vbeta and 13 Jbeta primers were used. Profiled with immunoSEQ multiplex PCR; TCRdb holds only in-frame clones, not every one. The repertoire consists of 170,000 or so clones, with 84% occurring once and the leading ten covering 1.5% to 2.5%. The sequenced sample consisted of PBMCs. The rearrangement joins TRBV5-5 to TRBJ2-1; unclear D gene. The receptor's source is a man between 18 and 35 years old in good health and CMV-seronegative. CDR3: CASSLGGNEQFF. The CDR3 bases are TGTGCCAGCAGCTTGGGAGGAAATGAGCAGTTCTTC.